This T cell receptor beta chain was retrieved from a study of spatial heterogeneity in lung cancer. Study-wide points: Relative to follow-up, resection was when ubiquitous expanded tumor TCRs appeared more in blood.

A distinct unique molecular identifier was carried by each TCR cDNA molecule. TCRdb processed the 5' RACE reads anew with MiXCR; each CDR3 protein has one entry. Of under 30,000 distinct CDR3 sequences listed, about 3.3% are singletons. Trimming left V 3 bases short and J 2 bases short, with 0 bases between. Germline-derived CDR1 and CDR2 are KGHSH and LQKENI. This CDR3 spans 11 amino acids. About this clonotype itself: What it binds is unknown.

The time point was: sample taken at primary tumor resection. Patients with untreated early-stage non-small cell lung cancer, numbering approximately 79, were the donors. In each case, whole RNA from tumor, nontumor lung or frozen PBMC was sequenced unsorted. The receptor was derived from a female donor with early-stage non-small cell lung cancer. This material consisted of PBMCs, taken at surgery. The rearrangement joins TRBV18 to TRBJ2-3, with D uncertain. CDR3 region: CASSPTDTQYF. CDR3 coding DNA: TGTGCCAGCTCACCCACAGATACGCAGTATTTT. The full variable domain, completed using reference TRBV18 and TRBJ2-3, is NAGVMQNPRHLVRRRGQEARLRCSPMKGHSHVYWYRQLPEEGLKFMVYLQKENIIDESGMPKERFSAEFPKEGPSILRIQQVVRGDSAAYFCASSPTDTQYFGPGTRLTVL.